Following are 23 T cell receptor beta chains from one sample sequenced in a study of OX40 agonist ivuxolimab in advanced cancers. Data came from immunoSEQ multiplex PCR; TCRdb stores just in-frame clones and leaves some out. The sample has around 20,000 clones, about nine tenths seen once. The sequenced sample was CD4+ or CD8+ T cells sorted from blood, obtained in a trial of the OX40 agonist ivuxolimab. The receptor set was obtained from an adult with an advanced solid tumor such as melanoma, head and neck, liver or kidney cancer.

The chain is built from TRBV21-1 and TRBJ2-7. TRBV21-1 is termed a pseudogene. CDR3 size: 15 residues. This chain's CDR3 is CASSNSGTTDHEQYF. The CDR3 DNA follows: TGTGCCAGCAGCAATTCCGGGACCACAGATCACGAGCAGTACTTC.

This CDR3 is CASSFGGNLYEQYF. The CDR3 region has the DNA TGTGCCAGCAGCTTTGGTGGGAACCTCTACGAGCAGTACTTC. The gene calls are TRBV7-3 and TRBJ2-7; D remains ambiguous. Germline lookup yields CDR1 SGHTA and CDR2 FQGTGA. The CDR3 has 14 amino acids. V shed 3 bases and J shed 3 bases, with 12 bases lying between them.

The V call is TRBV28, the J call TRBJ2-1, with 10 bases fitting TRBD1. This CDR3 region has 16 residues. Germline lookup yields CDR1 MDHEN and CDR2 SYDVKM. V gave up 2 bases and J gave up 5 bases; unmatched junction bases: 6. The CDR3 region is CASSLVGQGWDNEQFF. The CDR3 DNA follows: TGTGCCAGCAGTTTAGTGGGACAGGGGTGGGACAATGAGCAGTTCTTC.

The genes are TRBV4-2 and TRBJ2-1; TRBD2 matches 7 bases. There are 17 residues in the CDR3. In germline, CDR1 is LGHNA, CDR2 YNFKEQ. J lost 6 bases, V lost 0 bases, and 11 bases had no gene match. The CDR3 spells CASSQDVFGTTLNEQFF. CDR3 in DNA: TGTGCCAGCAGCCAAGATGTGTTTGGGACTACCCTCAATGAGCAGTTCTTC.

The CDR3: CASSTLAYNEQFF. The DNA for the CDR3 is TGTGCCAGCAGCACTCTAGCGTACAATGAGCAGTTCTTC. The V gene is TRBV13, the J gene TRBJ2-1; D is perhaps TRBD2 (6 bases). The germline V gene encodes CDR1 PRHDT and CDR2 FYEKMQ (reference sequence). There are 13 residues in the CDR3. With 5 bases removed from V and 4 bases from J, the gap between germline ends came to 9 bases. Full variable domain (remainder filled in from reference TRBV13 and TRBJ2-1): AAGVIQSPRHLIKEKRETATLKCYPIPRHDTVYWYQQGPGQDPQFLISFYEKMQSDKGSIPDRFSAQQFSDYHSELNMSSLELGDSALYFCASSTLAYNEQFFGPGTRLTVL.

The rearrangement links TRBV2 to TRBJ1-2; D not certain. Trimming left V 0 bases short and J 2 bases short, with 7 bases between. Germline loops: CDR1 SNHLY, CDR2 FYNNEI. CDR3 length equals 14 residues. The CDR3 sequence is CASSEAGANYGYTF. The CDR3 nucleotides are TGTGCCAGCAGTGAAGCTGGAGCAAACTATGGCTACACCTTC.

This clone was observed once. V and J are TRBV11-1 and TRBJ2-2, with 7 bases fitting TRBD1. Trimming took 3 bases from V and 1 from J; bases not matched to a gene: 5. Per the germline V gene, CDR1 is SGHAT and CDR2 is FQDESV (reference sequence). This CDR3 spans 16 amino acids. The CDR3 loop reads CASSFSGTVNTGELFF. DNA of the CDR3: TGTGCCAGCAGCTTCTCCGGGACAGTGAACACCGGGGAGCTGTTTTTT.

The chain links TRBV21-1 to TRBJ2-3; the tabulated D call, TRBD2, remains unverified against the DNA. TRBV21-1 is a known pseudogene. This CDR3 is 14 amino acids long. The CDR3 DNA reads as TGTGCCAGCCCCAGGATAGCGGGATATAGTACGCAGTATTTT. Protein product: CASPRIAGYSTQYF.

CDR3 sequence (DNA): TGTGCCAGCAGCTGGGGGGGACAGGGCTACGAGCAGTACTTC. The encoded protein is CASSWGGQGYEQYF. V is TRBV14 and J is TRBJ2-7, with 9 bases aligning to TRBD1. The CDR3 spans 14 residues. Germline V gene lookup returns CDR1 SGHDN and CDR2 FVKESK. Trimming took 5 bases from V and 3 from J; bases not matched to a gene: 5.

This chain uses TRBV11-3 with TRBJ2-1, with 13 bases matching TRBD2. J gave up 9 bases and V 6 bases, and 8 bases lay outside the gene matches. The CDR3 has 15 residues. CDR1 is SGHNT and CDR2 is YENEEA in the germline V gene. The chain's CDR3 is CASRGGLAGIGEQFF. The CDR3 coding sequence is TGTGCCAGCAGGGGGGGACTAGCGGGAATTGGTGAGCAGTTCTTC. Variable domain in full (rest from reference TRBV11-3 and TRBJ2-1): EAGVVQSPRYKIIEKKQPVAFWCNPISGHNTLYWYLQNLGQGPELLIRYENEEAVDDSQLPKDRFSAERLKGVDSTLKIQPAELGDSAVYLCASRGGLAGIGEQFFGPGTRLTVL.

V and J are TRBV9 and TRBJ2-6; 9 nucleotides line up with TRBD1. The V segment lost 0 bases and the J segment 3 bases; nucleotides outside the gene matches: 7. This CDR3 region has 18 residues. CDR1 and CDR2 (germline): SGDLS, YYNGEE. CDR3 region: CASSVDKGQGVGANVLTF. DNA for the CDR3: TGTGCCAGCAGCGTAGATAAGGGACAGGGTGTTGGGGCCAACGTCCTGACTTTC.

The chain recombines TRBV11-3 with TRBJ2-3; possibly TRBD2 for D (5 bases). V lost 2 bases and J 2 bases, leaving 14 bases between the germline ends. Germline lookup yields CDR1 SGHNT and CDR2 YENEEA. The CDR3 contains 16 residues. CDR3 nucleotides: TGTGCCAGCAGCTTAACGCTCACTAGGTTCACAGATACGCAGTATTTT. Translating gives CASSLTLTRFTDTQYF.

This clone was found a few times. The CDR3, as DNA: TGTGCCAGCGGGCTCACCGGGGAGCTGTTTTTT. Amino acid sequence: CASGLTGELFF. The rearrangement links TRBV6-5 to TRBJ2-2; D not certain. V dropped 8 bases and J dropped 4 bases, with 5 bases sitting between them. CDR3 size: 11 residues. Germline assignment: CDR1 MNHEY and CDR2 SVGAGI.

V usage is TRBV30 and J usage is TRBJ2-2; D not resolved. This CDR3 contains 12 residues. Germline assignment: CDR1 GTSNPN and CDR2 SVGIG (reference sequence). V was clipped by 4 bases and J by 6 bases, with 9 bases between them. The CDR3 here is CAWNPASGELFF. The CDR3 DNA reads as TGTGCCTGGAACCCCGCTTCCGGGGAGCTGTTTTTT.

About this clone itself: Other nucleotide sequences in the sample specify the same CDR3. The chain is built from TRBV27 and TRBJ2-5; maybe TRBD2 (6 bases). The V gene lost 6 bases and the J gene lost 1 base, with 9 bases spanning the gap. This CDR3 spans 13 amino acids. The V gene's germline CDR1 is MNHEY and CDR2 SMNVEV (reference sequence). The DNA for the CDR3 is TGTGCCAGCAGGTCGGGACTCCAAGAGACCCAGTACTTC. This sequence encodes CASRSGLQETQYF.

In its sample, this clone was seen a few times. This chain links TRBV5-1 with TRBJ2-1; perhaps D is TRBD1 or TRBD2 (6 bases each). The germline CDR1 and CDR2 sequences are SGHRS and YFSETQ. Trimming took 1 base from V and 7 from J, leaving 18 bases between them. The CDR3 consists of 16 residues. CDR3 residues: CASSLRGTEGWNEQFF. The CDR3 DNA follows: TGCGCCAGCAGCTTGAGGGGGACGGAGGGTTGGAATGAGCAGTTCTTC.

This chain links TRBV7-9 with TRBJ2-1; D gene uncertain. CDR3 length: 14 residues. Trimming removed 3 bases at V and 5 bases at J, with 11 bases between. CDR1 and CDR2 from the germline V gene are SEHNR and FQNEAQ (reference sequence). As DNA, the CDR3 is TGTGCCAGCAGCTTGTCCTTTAGTAACAATGAGCAGTTCTTC. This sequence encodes CASSLSFSNNEQFF. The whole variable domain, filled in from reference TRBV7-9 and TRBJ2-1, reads DTGVSQNPRHKITKRGQNVTFRCDPISEHNRLYWYRQTLGQGPEFLTYFQNEAQLEKSRLLSDRFSAERPKGSFSTLEIQRTEQGDSAMYLCASSLSFSNNEQFFGPGTRLTVL.

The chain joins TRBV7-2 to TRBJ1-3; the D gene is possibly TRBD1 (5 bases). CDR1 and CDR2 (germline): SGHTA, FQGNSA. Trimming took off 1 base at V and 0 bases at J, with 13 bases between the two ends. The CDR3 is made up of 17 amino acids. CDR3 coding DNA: TGTGCCAGCAGCTTAGAAGGGGTCCGAAGCTCTGGAAACACCATATATTTT. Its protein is CASSLEGVRSSGNTIYF.

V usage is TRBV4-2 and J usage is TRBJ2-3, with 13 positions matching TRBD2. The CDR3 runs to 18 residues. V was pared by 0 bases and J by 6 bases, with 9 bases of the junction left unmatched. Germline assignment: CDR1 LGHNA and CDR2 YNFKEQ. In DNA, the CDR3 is TGTGCCAGCAGCCAAGATGAAGGACTAGCGGGAGTAACCGATACGCAGTATTTT. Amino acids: CASSQDEGLAGVTDTQYF.

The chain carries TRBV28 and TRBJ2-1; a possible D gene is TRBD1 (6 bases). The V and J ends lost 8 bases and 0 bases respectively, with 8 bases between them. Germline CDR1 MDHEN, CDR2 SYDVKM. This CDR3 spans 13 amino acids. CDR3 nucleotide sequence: TGTGCCAGCCAGGGGAGCTCCTACAATGAGCAGTTCTTC. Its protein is CASQGSSYNEQFF.

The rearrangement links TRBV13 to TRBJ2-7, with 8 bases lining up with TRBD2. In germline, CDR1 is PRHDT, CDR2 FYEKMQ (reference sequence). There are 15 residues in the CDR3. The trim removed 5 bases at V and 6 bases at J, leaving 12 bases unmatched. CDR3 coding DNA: TGTGCCAGCAGCCCGGGGGGGATCCCCGAGGGCGAGCAGTACTTC. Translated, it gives CASSPGGIPEGEQYF.

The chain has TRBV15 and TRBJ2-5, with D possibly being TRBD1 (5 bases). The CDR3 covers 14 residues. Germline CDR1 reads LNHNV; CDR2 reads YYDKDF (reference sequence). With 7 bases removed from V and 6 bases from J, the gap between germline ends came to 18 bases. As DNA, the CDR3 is TGTGCCACCACACCCGTAGGCAGGGAAAAGACCCAGTACTTC. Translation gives CATTPVGREKTQYF.

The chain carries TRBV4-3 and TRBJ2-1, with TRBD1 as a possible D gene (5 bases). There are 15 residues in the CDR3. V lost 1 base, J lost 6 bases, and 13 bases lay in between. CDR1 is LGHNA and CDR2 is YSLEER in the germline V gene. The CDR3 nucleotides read TGCGCCAGCAGCCAAGGTAGGACACCTTCCAATGAGCAGTTCTTC. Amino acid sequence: CASSQGRTPSNEQFF.